A selection of T cell receptor beta chains follows, all from one sample in a study of blood T cell repertoires in COVID-19. Assay used: immunoSEQ multiplex PCR; TCRdb lists only in-frame clones, some missing. The repertoire holds about 70,000 clones, with about 82% as singletons. Material for sequencing was peripheral blood. These receptors came from a woman aged 55-70 years with acute or convalescent COVID-19. Each CDR3 is given with its conserved first and last residue. A D gene is named only where the DNA matches it firmly. Clone size is given for some rows only: seen once, a few or many times, or a class if the clone is expanded.

>TRBV4-2|TRBJ1-4|-|-
TGTGCCAGCAGCCGCCCGAGGGAAGGGATTAATAATGAAAAACTGTTTTTT
CASSRPREGINNEKLFF
>TRBV30|TRBJ2-5|-|TRBD1
TGTGCCTGGAGCCCTCCCTGGGACAGGGGGATGGAGACCCAGTACTTC
CAWSPPWDRGMETQYF
>TRBV12-3/TRBV12-4|TRBJ1-5|-|-
TGTGCCAGCAGTTCGGGGGATCGGCCCCAGCATTTT
CASSSGDRPQHF
>TRBV5-4|TRBJ1-1|-|TRBD1
TGTGCCAGCAGCCCGGACAGGGCGGACACTGAAGCTTTCTTT
CASSPDRADTEAFF
>TRBV18|TRBJ2-1|few|-
TGTGCCAGCTCACCGACAGAAGAGCAGTTCTTC
CASSPTEEQFF
>TRBV11-2|TRBJ2-7|once|TRBD1
TGTGCCAGCAGCTTAGAAGGTAGGGACAGGGGTACCGCCTACGAGCAGTACTTC
CASSLEGRDRGTAYEQYF
>TRBV5-6|TRBJ2-6|-|-
TGTGCCAGCGGGGCTTTTCGGACAGAGAGCTCTGGGGCCAACGTCCTGACTTTC
CASGAFRTESSGANVLTF
>TRBV5-1|TRBJ1-2|few|-
TGCGCCAGCAGCAGCGGGGGCGATATAAGATATGGCTACACCTTC
CASSSGGDIRYGYTF
>TRBV25-1|TRBJ1-1|-|-
TGTGCCAGCAGTGATTTAGTTCAGAACACTGAAGCTTTCTTT
CASSDLVQNTEAFF
>TRBV5-8|TRBJ2-2|-|TRBD1
TGTGCCAGCAGCCCGGGACAGATGAACACCGGGGAGCTGTTTTTT
CASSPGQMNTGELFF
>TRBV12-3/TRBV12-4|TRBJ1-2|-|-
TGTGCCAGCACGGAGGGAAACTATGGCTACACCTTC
CASTEGNYGYTF
>TRBV3-1/TRBV3-2|TRBJ2-3|once|-
TGTGCCAGCAGCCAAGCACTATCAATAGATACGCAGTATTTT
CASSQALSIDTQYF
>TRBV6-2/TRBV6-3|TRBJ1-2|-|-
TGTGCCAGCAGTTGGGGGGGGACCAACTATGGCTACACCTTC
CASSWGGTNYGYTF
>TRBV18|TRBJ2-1|-|TRBD2
TGTGCCAGCTCACCACAGGGACTAGCGGGAGGACCCAATGAGCAGTTCTTC
CASSPQGLAGGPNEQFF
>TRBV2|TRBJ2-1|-|TRBD2
TGTGCCATCCTTCAAGTGGGGACTAGCGGGCCAATCTACAATGAGCAGTTCTTC
CAILQVGTSGPIYNEQFF
>TRBV15|TRBJ1-1|-|-
TGTGCCACCAGCAGACGAGCAGGGCCTGGGCGAGTCACTGAAGCTTTCTTT
CATSRRAGPGRVTEAFF
>TRBV7-9|TRBJ1-3|once|-
TGTGCCAGCAGCTTATGGATGACAGTACCCTCTGGAAACACCATATATTTT
CASSLWMTVPSGNTIYF
>TRBV3-1/TRBV3-2|TRBJ2-6|-|-
TGTGCCAGCAGCGGGAGGCTGACATCTGGGGCCAACGTCCTGACTTTC
CASSGRLTSGANVLTF
>TRBV7-2|TRBJ1-2|-|-
TGTGCCAGCAGCTTAGCGCACCGGGGGGATGGCTACACCTTC
CASSLAHRGDGYTF
>TRBV11-1|TRBJ2-2|-|-
TGTGCCAGCAGCTTTACAACCGCCAGGACCGGGGAGCTGTTTTTT
CASSFTTARTGELFF
>TRBV14|TRBJ2-2|-|-
TGTGCCAGCAGCCCTCTGGACAGAAACACCGGGGAGCTGTTTTTT
CASSPLDRNTGELFF
>TRBV2|TRBJ2-7|-|-
TGTGCCAGCAGTGAGCGACAGGCTAAGGCCCACGAGCAGTACTTC
CASSERQAKAHEQYF
>TRBV7-3|TRBJ2-3|-|TRBD2
TGTGCCAGCAGCTCGGTGGCTAGCGGGGGAACAGATACGCAGTATTTT
CASSSVASGGTDTQYF
>TRBV7-3|TRBJ2-3|-|TRBD2
TGTGCCAGCAGCTTAATCGGGACTAGCGGGGGGGCCGGGTCAGATACGCAGTATTTT
CASSLIGTSGGAGSDTQYF
>TRBV7-3|TRBJ2-2|-|-
TGTGCCAGCAGTTCTACAGGGACGTTGTCCGGGGAGCTGTTTTTT
CASSSTGTLSGELFF
>TRBV27|TRBJ2-7|-|TRBD1
TGTGCCAGCAGTCTGGACAGGGACTACGAGCAGTACTTC
CASSLDRDYEQYF
>TRBV11-2|TRBJ1-1|-|TRBD1
TGTGCCAGCAGCCCTATCAGGGGGGCGTCTGAAGCTTTCTTT
CASSPIRGASEAFF
>TRBV23-1|TRBJ1-1|-|-
TGCGCCAGCAGTCAATCGGAGGCGGGGAACACTGAAGCTTTCTTT
CASSQSEAGNTEAFF
>TRBV3-1/TRBV3-2|TRBJ2-3|-|-
TGTGCCAGCAGCCAATCCCTAGCTCCCGATACGCAGTATTTT
CASSQSLAPDTQYF
>TRBV6-5|TRBJ1-2|-|-
TGTGCCAGCAGTTACGGTCAGGCAGCTAATGGCTACACCTTC
CASSYGQAANGYTF
>TRBV4-1|TRBJ2-1|-|TRBD1
TGCGCCAGCAGCCAAGATTTGACAGGGTCGAGAAATGAGCAGTTCTTC
CASSQDLTGSRNEQFF
>TRBV29-1|TRBJ2-1|-|-
TGCAGCGTTGGACGATCGAGGGAAAGGACCAATGAGCAGTTCTTC
CSVGRSRERTNEQFF
>TRBV10-3|TRBJ2-7|-|-
TGTGCCATCAGTGAGGTACCCCCTGGACAGATCTCCTACGAGCAGTACTTC
CAISEVPPGQISYEQYF
>TRBV9|TRBJ2-1|-|TRBD2
TGTGCCAGCAGCGTAGTTGGCGGGGGGGCGTACAATGAGCAGTTCTTC
CASSVVGGGAYNEQFF
>TRBV12-3/TRBV12-4|TRBJ1-1|few|-
TGTGCCAGCAGTCTAAACCAGAACACTGAAGCTTTCTTT
CASSLNQNTEAFF
>TRBV5-6|TRBJ1-2|-|-
TGTGCCAGCAGCTCATCCGGGGGGTTTGGCTACACCTTC
CASSSSGGFGYTF
>TRBV6-5|TRBJ1-2|-|-
TGTGCCAGCAGCCTGACTCCCTTGGTGCTCTATGGCTACACCTTC
CASSLTPLVLYGYTF
>TRBV30|TRBJ2-6|-|TRBD2
TGTGCCTGGAGTGTGGCTAGCGGGAGCGACTCTGGGGCCAACGTCCTGACTTTC
CAWSVASGSDSGANVLTF
>TRBV2|TRBJ1-2|-|-
TGTGCCAGCAGTTATTACTATGGCTACACCTTC
CASSYYYGYTF
>TRBV30|TRBJ2-7|-|TRBD1
TGTGCCTGGAAGGGGACAGGGGTCTCCTACGAGCAGTACTTC
CAWKGTGVSYEQYF
>TRBV27|TRBJ1-6|once|-
TGTGCCAGCAGCCTAGCGGGCGGTGTTAATTCACCCCTCCACTTT
CASSLAGGVNSPLHF
>TRBV10-3|TRBJ1-4|-|-
TGTGCCATCAGTGAGTCGGGGGCGGCAACTAATGAAAAACTGTTTTTT
CAISESGAATNEKLFF
>TRBV5-6|TRBJ1-2|few|TRBD1
TGTGCCAGCAGCTCGATGGGACAGAACTATGGCTACACCTTC
CASSSMGQNYGYTF
>TRBV10-3|TRBJ2-5|-|-
TGTGCCATCAGGCGGGGTAGCGTGGGTTCTGGAGAGACCCAGTACTTC
CAIRRGSVGSGETQYF
>TRBV2|TRBJ2-7|-|-
TGTGCCAGCAGTTACCAGGGGTACGAGCAGTACTTC
CASSYQGYEQYF
>TRBV7-9|TRBJ2-5|-|TRBD1
TGTGCCAGCAGCTTAGGGGACAGAGAACAAGAGACCCAGTACTTC
CASSLGDREQETQYF
>TRBV28|TRBJ2-1|once|-
TGTGCCAGCAGCGAGACAAGGCAGCAGTTCTTC
CASSETRQQFF
>TRBV3-1/TRBV3-2|TRBJ2-1|once|-
TGTGCCAGCAGCCAAGGCGGGGTTCCTCTCGGGCAGTTCTTC
CASSQGGVPLGQFF
>TRBV7-3|TRBJ2-5|-|-
TGTGCCAGCAGCTCCGCTAGGGGCCCCGAAGAGACCCAGTACTTC
CASSSARGPEETQYF
>TRBV6-5|TRBJ1-5|-|TRBD1
TGTGCCAGCAGCTACACAGGGGACAATCAGCCCCAGCATTTT
CASSYTGDNQPQHF
>TRBV10-2|TRBJ2-7|-|-
TGCGCCAGCAGAACCTTACTAGCACCCCACCACGAGCAGTACTTC
CASRTLLAPHHEQYF
>TRBV3-1/TRBV3-2|TRBJ1-5|-|-
TGTGCCAGCAGCCAAGGCGGGACGCAGCCCCAGCATTTT
CASSQGGTQPQHF
>TRBV7-3|TRBJ2-7|-|-
TGTGCCAGCAGCTTAAAAGGGGGTCAGTTCTACGAGCAGTACTTC
CASSLKGGQFYEQYF
>TRBV7-7|TRBJ2-2|-|TRBD1
TGTGCCAGCAGCTTAGGGACAGGGTACACCGGGGAGCTGTTTTTT
CASSLGTGYTGELFF
>TRBV3-1/TRBV3-2|TRBJ1-5|-|TRBD1
TGTGCCAGCAGCTTCCGGGACAGGGTAACCTGTAGCAATCAGCCCCAGCATTTT
CASSFRDRVTCSNQPQHF